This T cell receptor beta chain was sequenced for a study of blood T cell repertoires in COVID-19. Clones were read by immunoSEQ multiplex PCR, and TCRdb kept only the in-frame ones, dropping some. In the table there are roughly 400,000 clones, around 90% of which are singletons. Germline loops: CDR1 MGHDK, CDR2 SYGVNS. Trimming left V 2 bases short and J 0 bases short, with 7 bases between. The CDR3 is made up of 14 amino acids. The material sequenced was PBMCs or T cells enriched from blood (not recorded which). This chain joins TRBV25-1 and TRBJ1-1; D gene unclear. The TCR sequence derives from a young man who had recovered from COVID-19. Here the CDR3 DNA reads TGTGCCAGCAGTGAACACGGGGTGAACACTGAAGCTTTCTTT. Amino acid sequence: CASSEHGVNTEAFF.